A single sample gave rise to the 21 T cell receptor beta chains below, sequenced in a study of blood T cell repertoires in COVID-19. Generated by immunoSEQ multiplex PCR, the TCRdb table keeps only in-frame clones and is missing some. The sample shows about 380,000 clones, roughly 80% of them seen only once. Source material: peripheral blood. The receptors here all came from a human donor with acute or convalescent COVID-19. The donor label of this sample is uncertain.

The chain links TRBV21-1 to TRBJ1-1. TRBV21-1 is assigned pseudogene status. This CDR3 has 14 amino acids. The chain's CDR3 is CASSKDFRGFEAFF. CDR3 in DNA: TGTGCCAGCAGCAAAGACTTCAGAGGGTTCGAAGCTTTCTTT.

The chain links TRBV6-5 to TRBJ1-2; D unresolved. This CDR3 comprises 13 residues. V lost 6 bases and J 3 bases, leaving 11 bases between the germline ends. Germline loops: CDR1 MNHEY, CDR2 SVGAGI. CDR3 loop: CASSPVGDYGYTF. Here the CDR3 DNA reads TGTGCCAGCAGCCCCGTGGGAGACTATGGCTACACCTTC.

The chain links TRBV5-1 to TRBJ2-7; 8 bases are a match to TRBD2. The CDR3 is made up of 14 amino acids. CDR1 is SGHRS and CDR2 is YFSETQ in the germline V gene. J was trimmed by 2 bases and V by 1 base; bases with no gene match: 2. This CDR3 reads CASSLTSGTYEQYF. For the CDR3, the DNA is TGCGCCAGCAGCTTGACTAGCGGAACCTACGAGCAGTACTTC.

This chain connects TRBV6-6 to TRBJ2-3; maybe TRBD1 (5 bases). Trimming took 4 bases from V and 6 from J, leaving 17 bases between them. Per germline, CDR1 MNHNY and CDR2 SVGAGI (reference sequence). This CDR3 has 15 residues. Written as DNA, the CDR3 is TGTGCCAGCAGTTTCAGGGCAGCGAGGCCGGATACGCAGTATTTT. This codes for CASSFRAARPDTQYF.

The V call is TRBV7-9, the J call TRBJ2-2; 8 bases fit TRBD1. This CDR3 has 16 amino acids. The junction had 10 bases not matched to a gene; V was cut back by 6 bases and J by 4 bases. Looked up from germline, CDR1 is SEHNR and CDR2 is FQNEAQ (reference sequence). CDR3 protein: CASRPRTGLPTGELFF. The CDR3 coding sequence is TGTGCCAGCAGACCCCGGACAGGGCTACCCACCGGGGAGCTGTTTTTT.

This chain links TRBV15 with TRBJ2-7; D gene ambiguous. Trimming shortened V by 0 bases and J by 2 bases, and 11 bases separated the two germline ends. The CDR3 totals 15 residues. Germline CDR1 and CDR2: LNHNV and YYDKDF (reference sequence). CDR3 amino acids: CATSRDYALTYEQYF. The CDR3 DNA follows: TGTGCCACCAGCAGAGATTACGCACTTACCTACGAGCAGTACTTC.

This chain uses TRBV10-2 with TRBJ1-4, with a tentative D call TRBD1 (6 bases). The CDR3 is 14 amino acids. Trimming stripped 6 bases from V and 8 bases from J, with 16 bases between. Germline values: CDR1 WSHSY, CDR2 SAAADI. In DNA form, the CDR3 reads TGCGCCAGCAGGTTAGCGGGGGCTCGAGAAAAACTGTTTTTT. Amino acid sequence: CASRLAGAREKLFF.

This clone was seen a handful of times. J is TRBJ1-2 and V is TRBV11-2; no reliable D call. CDR1 SGHAT and CDR2 FQNNGV come from the germline V gene. This CDR3 has 13 amino acids. V gave up 6 bases and J gave up 3 bases, with 11 bases separating them. Written as DNA, the CDR3 is TGTGCCAGCAGTCTCTACCTTGACTATGGCTACACCTTC. Its translation is CASSLYLDYGYTF.

This clone was seen more than once but under ten times. V is TRBV7-9 and J is TRBJ1-1; D is ambiguous. The length of the CDR3 is 15 residues. In germline, CDR1 is SEHNR, CDR2 FQNEAQ (reference sequence). The V end was cut by 2 bases, the J end by 1 base, with 11 bases between. The CDR3 sequence is CASSLNTVGNTEAFF. The CDR3, as DNA: TGTGCCAGCAGCTTAAACACAGTTGGGAACACTGAAGCTTTCTTT.

This CDR3 reads CAISEQGFTEAFF. CDR3 sequence (DNA): TGTGCCATCAGTGAGCAGGGTTTCACTGAAGCTTTCTTT. The J gene is TRBJ1-1, the V gene TRBV10-3, with D possibly being TRBD1 (5 bases). With 2 bases removed from V and 4 bases from J, the gap between germline ends came to 8 bases. This CDR3 is built from 13 residues. Germline V lookup: CDR1 ENHRY, CDR2 SYGVKD.

The rearrangement uses TRBV5-4 and TRBJ1-2; TRBD1 matches 10 bases. Germline values: CDR1 SGHNT, CDR2 YYREEE (reference sequence). After removal of 0 bases from V and 4 bases from J, the junction contained 9 bases not matched to a gene. There are 17 residues in the CDR3. CDR3 protein: CASSLGQGALGGYGYTF. CDR3 coding DNA: TGTGCCAGCAGCTTGGGACAGGGGGCGCTAGGAGGCTATGGCTACACCTTC.

This chain connects TRBV28 to TRBJ1-5; possibly TRBD1 for D (6 bases). CDR1 and CDR2 from the germline V gene are MDHEN and SYDVKM. Trimming pared 6 bases from V and 0 bases from J, leaving 15 bases between. This CDR3 region has 16 residues. CDR3 DNA: TGTGCCAGCAGCCCAGCAGGCAGGGGTAGCAATCAGCCCCAGCATTTT. Translation: CASSPAGRGSNQPQHF.

V and J are TRBV3-1 (or the pseudogene TRBV3-2) and TRBJ2-1; no definite D call. Germline V gene lookup returns CDR1 LGHDT and CDR2 YNNKEL (reference sequence). This CDR3 has 15 amino acids. Trimming stripped 5 bases from V and 2 bases from J, with 13 bases between. The chain's CDR3 is CASSSAYRAYNEQFF. CDR3 bases: TGTGCCAGCAGCTCAGCCTACCGGGCCTACAATGAGCAGTTCTTC.

V and J are TRBV4-2 and TRBJ2-2; a weak D match, TRBD2 (6 bases). This CDR3 is 15 amino acids long. Trimming stripped 2 bases from V and 6 bases from J, with 13 bases between. CDR1 and CDR2 from the germline V gene are LGHNA and YNFKEQ. CDR3 bases: TGTGCCAGCAGCCAAAGCCGGCGGGGCCCCGGGGAGCTGTTTTTT. This encodes CASSQSRRGPGELFF.

The chain links TRBV2 to TRBJ2-1, with 11 bases matching TRBD2. The V segment lost 6 bases and the J segment 5 bases; nucleotides outside the gene matches: 6. The germline V gene has CDR1 SNHLY and CDR2 FYNNEI. This CDR3 has 15 amino acids. The CDR3 region has the DNA TGTGCCAGCAGACTTAGCGGGAGGGCCGACAATGAGCAGTTCTTC. This sequence encodes CASRLSGRADNEQFF. The full variable domain, in which reference TRBV2 and TRBJ2-1 provide the parts outside the CDR3, is EPEVTQTPSHQVTQMGQEVILRCVPISNHLYFYWYRQILGQKVEFLVSFYNNEISEKSEIFDDQFSVERPDGSNFTLKIRSTKLEDSAMYFCASRLSGRADNEQFFGPGTRLTVL.

The chain joins TRBV6-2 or TRBV6-3 to TRBJ2-7; 8 nucleotides align to TRBD1. V gave up 6 bases and J gave up 4 bases; unmatched junction bases: 5. CDR1 is MNHEY, CDR2 SVGEGT, per germline. CDR3 length: 13 amino acids. The CDR3, as DNA: TGTGCCAGCAGCCACAGGGGGTCGTACGAGCAGTACTTC. Encoded protein: CASSHRGSYEQYF.

V and J are TRBV3-1 (or the pseudogene TRBV3-2) and TRBJ1-4; D gene uncertain. CDR1 is LGHDT, CDR2 YNNKEL, per germline (reference sequence). V lost 4 bases, J lost 7 bases, and 16 bases lay in between. The CDR3 is 15 residues long. The CDR3 is CASSPAGRAGEKLFF. The DNA for the CDR3 is TGTGCCAGCAGCCCCGCGGGAAGGGCGGGTGAAAAACTGTTTTTT.

This chain connects TRBV5-1 to TRBJ1-1, with D unresolved. CDR3 length: 15 residues. Looked up from germline, CDR1 is SGHRS and CDR2 is YFSETQ. V lost 0 bases and J 4 bases, leaving 13 bases between the germline ends. The CDR3: CASSLANTGRTEAFF. The DNA for the CDR3 is TGCGCCAGCAGCTTGGCCAATACGGGTCGCACTGAAGCTTTCTTT.

The chain has TRBV29-1 and TRBJ1-1; D is perhaps TRBD1 (6 bases). The V gene's germline CDR1 is SQVTM and CDR2 ANQGSEA. V lost 7 bases and J 4 bases, leaving 13 bases between the germline ends. The CDR3 loop spans 12 amino acids. CDR3 in amino acids: CSAGKGGTEAFF. In DNA, the CDR3 is TGCAGCGCCGGGAAAGGGGGCACTGAAGCTTTCTTT.

This clone showed up just once. This chain's CDR3 is CASSLAEAGRTEAFF. CDR3 DNA sequence: TGTGCCAGCAGCTTAGCAGAGGCAGGGCGCACTGAAGCTTTCTTT. This sequence joins TRBV7-2 and TRBJ1-1; D might be TRBD1 (5 bases). This CDR3 has 15 residues. Trimming took 0 bases from V and 4 from J, leaving 12 bases between them. Germline lookup yields CDR1 SGHTA and CDR2 FQGNSA.

V and J are TRBV7-9 and TRBJ1-3; D remains unclear. Trimming stripped 2 bases from V and 0 bases from J, with 8 bases between. Germline V gives CDR1 SEHNR, CDR2 FQNEAQ (reference sequence). The CDR3 consists of 15 residues. The CDR3 bases are TGTGCCAGCAGCTTATACGGAGTCTCTGGAAACACCATATATTTT. This translates into CASSLYGVSGNTIYF.